One sample yielded the 23 T cell receptor beta chains listed below, sequenced in a study of T cells in Graves' hyperthyroidism and ophthalmopathy. TCR beta CDR3 sequences were amplified from RNA transcripts. Carried out on the TCR CDR3, a first-round RT-PCR used the HTBI primer set. Each CDR3 protein gets one entry after TCRdb re-called the multiplex PCR reads with MiXCR. The sample includes hundreds of thousands of distinct CDR3 sequences, about two fifths of them seen just once. Specimen: blood. These receptors came from a man younger than 30 with Graves' hyperthyroidism.

This clonotype came up many times. V is TRBV20-1 and J is TRBJ1-5, with a possible D match to TRBD1 (6 bases). The CDR3 has 12 amino acids. V dropped 3 bases and J dropped 7 bases, with 10 bases sitting between them. Germline CDR1 is DFQATT and CDR2 is SNEGSKA (reference sequence). The CDR3 here is CSASRQAQPQHF. CDR3 bases: TGCAGTGCTAGTCGACAGGCCCAGCCCCAGCATTTT.

The table lists this clonotype with many counts. The genes are TRBV29-1 and TRBJ2-7, with 10 bases identical to TRBD2. Losses at the gene ends were 6 bases for V and 5 bases for J; bases not matched to a gene: 10. The CDR3 covers 14 residues. Germline CDR1 SQVTM, CDR2 ANQGSEA. The CDR3 protein is CSVIFPGTSDEQYF. CDR3 coding DNA: TGCAGCGTCATTTTCCCCGGGACTAGCGACGAGCAGTACTTC.

The V and J genes are TRBV20-1 and TRBJ2-7, with 10 bases lining up with TRBD2. J was trimmed by 3 bases and V by 3 bases; bases with no gene match: 8. Germline CDR1 reads DFQATT; CDR2 reads SNEGSKA (reference sequence). The CDR3 has 15 residues. CDR3 sequence (DNA): TGCAGTGCTAGGGGGCGTAGCGGGGGGAACTACGAGCAGTACTTC. Protein sequence: CSARGRSGGNYEQYF.

This chain uses TRBV7-9 with TRBJ1-5; D gene unclear. The CDR3 totals 12 residues. The V and J ends lost 4 bases and 10 bases respectively, with 11 bases between them. Germline CDR1 reads SEHNR; CDR2 reads FQNEAQ (reference sequence). In DNA, the CDR3 is TGTGCCAGCAGCTCGGGGAGCCACCCCCAGCATTTT. It specifies CASSSGSHPQHF.

V is TRBV19 and J is TRBJ2-7; perhaps D is TRBD1 or TRBD2 (5 bases each). In germline, CDR1 is LNHDA, CDR2 SQIVND (reference sequence). V was trimmed by 8 bases and J by 5 bases, leaving 16 bases between them. The CDR3 runs to 13 residues. Here the CDR3 reads CASLGQGANEQYF. The DNA for the CDR3 is TGTGCCAGTTTAGGGCAGGGAGCTAACGAGCAGTACTTC.

In this sample, this clonotype turned up once. The V gene is TRBV10-2, the J gene TRBJ1-1; weak D call: TRBD1 (5 bases). Per the germline V gene, CDR1 is WSHSY and CDR2 is SAAADI. The CDR3 runs 14 residues. Trimming cost V 8 bases and J 4 bases, with 17 bases left between them. CDR3 region: CASGPQALGTEAFF. The CDR3 DNA reads TGCGCCAGCGGCCCACAGGCCCTGGGCACTGAAGCTTTCTTT.

This clonotype was counted only a few times. This chain joins TRBV12-3 or TRBV12-4 and TRBJ2-5, with D perhaps TRBD2 (5 bases). With 5 bases removed from V and 7 bases from J, the gap between germline ends came to 14 bases. This CDR3 comprises 13 residues. The CDR3 loop reads CASSDDYSGTQYF. The CDR3 DNA follows: TGTGCCAGCAGTGATGACTACTCCGGGACCCAGTACTTC.

This clonotype was picked up many times. The chain combines TRBV11-1 with TRBJ1-1; possible D gene TRBD1, 6 bases. Germline CDR1 and CDR2: SGHAT and FQDESV (reference sequence). The CDR3 consists of 12 residues. Trimming removed 4 bases at V and 6 bases at J, with 9 bases between. CDR3 loop: CASSSPGAEAFF. In nucleotides, the CDR3 is TGTGCCAGCAGCTCACCAGGGGCTGAAGCTTTCTTT.

The chain links TRBV7-8 to TRBJ2-5, with 8 bases that match TRBD2. J was trimmed by 4 bases and V by 1 base; bases with no gene match: 8. This CDR3 contains 16 residues. Germline values: CDR1 SGHVS, CDR2 FQNEAQ. The CDR3 DNA follows: TGTGCCAGCAGCTTAGAACGAGGCGGGAGGAGAGAGACCCAGTACTTC. Translating gives CASSLERGGRRETQYF.

The chain employs TRBV5-1 and TRBJ2-7, with TRBD1 as a possible D gene (6 bases). Per germline, CDR1 SGHRS and CDR2 YFSETQ. V shed 0 bases and J shed 2 bases, with 9 bases lying between them. The CDR3 length is 14 residues. This chain's CDR3 is CASSLGDMAYEQYF. The CDR3 bases are TGCGCCAGCAGCTTGGGGGACATGGCCTACGAGCAGTACTTC.

Ten or more counts support this clonotype. The rearrangement joins TRBV14 to TRBJ2-5, with no clear D. The germline V and J ends were trimmed by 5 bases and 4 bases, with 11 bases remaining between them. The germline gives CDR1 SGHDN, CDR2 FVKESK. The CDR3 extends over 13 amino acids. The chain's CDR3 is CASSTGWPETQYF. DNA of the CDR3: TGTGCCAGCAGCACGGGTTGGCCAGAGACCCAGTACTTC.

This chain connects TRBV7-9 to TRBJ1-1; 7 bases are shared with TRBD1. CDR1 is SEHNR and CDR2 is FQNEAQ in the germline V gene (reference sequence). This CDR3 spans 13 amino acids. The V and J ends lost 5 bases and 3 bases, in that order; junction bases with no gene match: 3. CDR3 sequence: CASSKGQDTEAFF. Written as DNA, the CDR3 is TGTGCCAGCAGCAAAGGACAGGACACTGAAGCTTTCTTT.

This clonotype was observed many times. Here the CDR3 reads CASTVGSGANVLTF. In nucleotides, the CDR3 is TGTGCCAGCACCGTAGGGTCTGGGGCCAACGTCCTGACTTTC. V is TRBV7-6 and J is TRBJ2-6; unclear D gene. Germline values: CDR1 SGHVS, CDR2 FNYEAQ. CDR3 length: 14 amino acids. Trimming shortened V by 7 bases and J by 1 base, and 8 bases separated the two germline ends.

This clonotype was picked up many times. V gene TRBV19 combines with J gene TRBJ1-5; no reliable D call. V lost 3 bases to trimming and J lost 4 bases, with 10 bases between them. Germline V gene sequence: CDR1 LNHDA, CDR2 SQIVND (reference sequence). The CDR3 contains 14 residues. CDR3 sequence reads: CASSIAIRNQPQHF. The CDR3 nucleotides are TGTGCCAGTAGTATCGCAATAAGGAATCAGCCCCAGCATTTT. Based on the CDR3 plus reference TRBV19 and TRBJ1-5, the full variable domain is DGGITQSPKYLFRKEGQNVTLSCEQNLNHDAMYWYRQDPGQGLRLIYYSQIVNDFQKGDIAEGYSVSREKKESFPLTVTSAQKNPTAFYLCASSIAIRNQPQHFGDGTRLSIL.

V and J are TRBV20-1 and TRBJ2-7, with 10 bases lining up with TRBD1. CDR1 DFQATT and CDR2 SNEGSKA come from the germline V gene (reference sequence). After removal of 6 bases from V and 3 bases from J, the junction contained 11 bases not matched to a gene. CDR3 length: 15 residues. The CDR3 DNA sequence: TGCAGTGCCTCCCGACCCGGACAGGGGGTCTACGAGCAGTACTTC. It yields the protein CSASRPGQGVYEQYF.

This clonotype was seen once. This chain uses TRBV19 with TRBJ2-1; perhaps TRBD1 as D (5 bases). V was trimmed by 3 bases and J by 9 bases, leaving 6 bases between them. From germline, CDR1 is LNHDA and CDR2 SQIVND (reference sequence). CDR3 length: 11 residues. CDR3 sequence (DNA): TGTGCCAGTAGTATGGGGCTTGAGCAGTTCTTC. Its protein is CASSMGLEQFF.

This chain joins TRBV7-2 and TRBJ2-2, with 7 bases lining up with TRBD1. V shed 5 bases and J 6 bases; nucleotides not matched to a gene: 3. The V gene's germline CDR1 is SGHTA and CDR2 FQGNSA. The CDR3 totals 13 residues. CDR3 nucleotide sequence: TGTGCCAGCAGCCAGACAGGGCCCGGGGAGCTGTTTTTT. Amino acid sequence: CASSQTGPGELFF.

This clonotype was observed many times. The junction departs from the called germline gene at one end, perhaps through a read error. This chain links TRBV29-1 with TRBJ2-6; 10 bases align to TRBD1. Germline loops: CDR1 SQVTM, CDR2 ANQGSEA. This CDR3 has 13 residues. DNA for the CDR3: TGCAGCGCATCCGGGACAGGGGTCAACGTCCTGACTTTC. This translates into CSASGTGVNVLTF.

V usage is TRBV12-3 or TRBV12-4 and J usage is TRBJ1-5; D is undetermined. There are 14 residues in the CDR3. V lost 3 bases and J 7 bases, leaving 13 bases between the germline ends. The CDR3 DNA sequence: TGTGCCAGCAGTTTTCACGGCCCAGGACAGCCCCAGCATTTT. As protein: CASSFHGPGQPQHF.

V is TRBV11-1 and J is TRBJ2-7, with 7 bases that match TRBD1. V was clipped by 5 bases and J by 4 bases; unmatched bases: 11. CDR3 length: 15 residues. Germline CDR1 is SGHAT and CDR2 is FQDESV (reference sequence). This CDR3 reads CASSGDREPPYEQYF. The DNA of the CDR3 is TGTGCCAGCAGCGGAGACAGGGAACCCCCGTACGAGCAGTACTTC.

This chain uses TRBV7-9 with TRBJ1-2, with no clear D. Trimming stripped 3 bases from V and 12 bases from J, with 20 bases between. Germline CDR1 is SEHNR and CDR2 is FQNEAQ (reference sequence). This CDR3 spans 14 amino acids. The chain's CDR3 is CASSLVDGGSGNTF. CDR3 coding DNA: TGTGCCAGCAGCTTGGTGGACGGCGGCTCTGGAAACACCTTC. The full variable domain, completed using reference TRBV7-9 and TRBJ1-2, is DTGVSQNPRHKITKRGQNVTFRCDPISEHNRLYWYRQTLGQGPEFLTYFQNEAQLEKSRLLSDRFSAERPKGSFSTLEIQRTEQGDSAMYLCASSLVDGGSGNTFGSGTRLTVV.

In this sample, this clonotype turned up a few times. This chain links TRBV7-9 with TRBJ2-5, with 10 bases identical to TRBD1. With V trimmed by 1 base and J by 3 bases, 11 bases remained unmatched. CDR3 size: 18 residues. CDR1 and CDR2 (germline): SEHNR, FQNEAQ (reference sequence). CDR3 sequence: CASSLGRRLGTGEETQYF. DNA of the CDR3: TGTGCCAGCAGCTTAGGTCGTCGGTTGGGGACAGGGGAAGAGACCCAGTACTTC.

This chain uses TRBV9 with TRBJ1-2; D is unresolved. Trimming removed 4 bases at V and 8 bases at J, with 18 bases between. The length of the CDR3 is 14 residues. In germline, CDR1 is SGDLS, CDR2 YYNGEE. The CDR3 reads CASSLRRGEYGYTF. The DNA of the CDR3 is TGTGCCAGCAGCCTACGGCGTGGGGAATACGGCTACACCTTC.